Each of the 30 T cell receptor beta chains below was sequenced from the same sample in a study of identical twins. A single record per CDR3 protein comes from TCRdb applying MiXCR to the 5' RACE reads. The data show fewer than 250,000 distinct CDR3 sequences, with around a tenth seen just once and 4.5% to 5.5% held by the top ten. Input material: memory (CD45RO+) T cells sorted from blood. All receptors derive from a young woman in good health.

This chain connects TRBV6-2 or TRBV6-3 to TRBJ2-1; TRBD2 matches 8 bases. V shed 0 bases and J 8 bases; nucleotides not matched to a gene: 6. The germline V gene encodes CDR1 MNHEY and CDR2 SVGEGT. The CDR3 runs 15 residues. CDR3 loop: CASSYSGSGGYEQFF. CDR3 nucleotides: TGTGCCAGCAGTTACTCAGGAAGCGGGGGTTATGAGCAGTTCTTC.

This clonotype has more than one count but fewer than ten. The chain employs TRBV6-5 and TRBJ2-6; D not resolved. The CDR3 totals 11 residues. V lost 7 bases to trimming and J lost 4 bases, with 2 bases between them. Germline V CDR1 and CDR2: MNHEY, SVGAGI. CDR3 region: CASKGANVLTF. The DNA for the CDR3 is TGTGCCAGCAAGGGGGCCAACGTCCTGACTTTC.

This clonotype was recorded a few times. Here the CDR3 DNA reads TGTGCCAGCAGTTCCCTAGCCCATGAGCAGTTCTTC. Its translation is CASSSLAHEQFF. The V gene is TRBV27, the J gene TRBJ2-1; a weak D match, TRBD2 (5 bases). V lost 4 bases to trimming and J lost 8 bases, with 9 bases between them. Germline lookup yields CDR1 MNHEY and CDR2 SMNVEV (reference sequence). The CDR3 consists of 12 residues.

The chain employs TRBV7-2 and TRBJ2-3; 7 positions agree with TRBD1. V lost 3 bases, J lost 4 bases, and 10 bases stayed unmatched. Germline CDR1 SGHTA, CDR2 FQGNSA. The CDR3 loop spans 16 amino acids. CDR3 residues: CASSFKGGATPDTQYF. In DNA, the CDR3 is TGTGCCAGCAGCTTTAAAGGGGGCGCGACGCCAGATACGCAGTATTTT.

The rearrangement joins TRBV6-1 to TRBJ2-7, with D tentatively TRBD2 (5 bases). Germline CDR1 and CDR2: MNHNS and SASEGT. Trimming left V 3 bases short and J 6 bases short, with 18 bases between. The CDR3 is 15 residues long. In DNA, the CDR3 is TGTGCCAGCAGTGAGGGAGACCTTATGATTTCCGAGCAGTACTTC. This sequence encodes CASSEGDLMISEQYF.

This chain links TRBV2 with TRBJ2-7; D is uncertain. Per the germline V gene, CDR1 is SNHLY and CDR2 is FYNNEI. CDR3 length equals 15 residues. V lost 0 bases to trimming and J lost 2 bases, with 11 bases between them. The CDR3 DNA follows: TGTGCCAGCAGTGAAGCCCCAGTAGCAACCTACGAGCAGTACTTC. The encoded protein is CASSEAPVATYEQYF.

This clonotype has only a few counts. The rearrangement links TRBV11-2 to TRBJ2-1; D possibly corresponds to TRBD2 (6 bases). Germline V gene sequence: CDR1 SGHAT, CDR2 FQNNGV. V lost 3 bases to trimming and J lost 0 bases, with 21 bases between them. This CDR3 is built from 19 residues. CDR3: CASSFPEGRRKSSYNEQFF. The CDR3 DNA is TGTGCCAGCAGCTTCCCGGAGGGTCGGCGGAAGAGCTCCTACAATGAGCAGTTCTTC.

This clonotype has more than one count but fewer than ten. CDR3 amino acids: CASRGTSGYEQYF. CDR3 sequence (DNA): TGTGCCAGCAGGGGGACTAGCGGGTACGAGCAGTACTTC. The rearrangement links TRBV6-6 to TRBJ2-7, with 12 bases aligning to TRBD2. With 6 bases clipped from V and 4 bases from J, the junction kept 1 base outside the gene matches. The CDR3 totals 13 residues. The germline CDR1 and CDR2 sequences are MNHNY and SVGAGI (reference sequence).

The V call is TRBV4-2, the J call TRBJ2-2; 7 positions agree with TRBD2. The CDR3 contains 17 residues. Germline CDR1 reads LGHNA; CDR2 reads YNFKEQ. The V segment lost 0 bases and the J segment 2 bases; nucleotides outside the gene matches: 6. DNA of the CDR3: TGTGCCAGCAGCCAAGAACGGCTAGCGGCTAACACCGGGGAGCTGTTTTTT. Protein product: CASSQERLAANTGELFF.

This rearrangement joins TRBV4-1 to TRBJ2-7; no clear D gene. The CDR3 runs to 15 residues. V shed 2 bases and J shed 6 bases, with 17 bases lying between them. Germline lookup yields CDR1 MGHRA and CDR2 YSYEKL. The CDR3 spells CASSQNTGAPLEQYF. CDR3 DNA: TGCGCCAGCAGCCAAAACACGGGTGCTCCTCTCGAGCAGTACTTC.

This clonotype was picked up many times. The J gene is TRBJ2-3, the V gene TRBV10-3; D is undetermined. The CDR3 extends over 12 amino acids. The V gene lost 7 bases and the J gene lost 0 bases, with 5 bases spanning the gap. Germline assignment: CDR1 ENHRY and CDR2 SYGVKD. The CDR3 DNA sequence: TGTGCCATCAAGGATAGCACAGATACGCAGTATTTT. Protein: CAIKDSTDTQYF.

This clonotype came up a few times. The chain has TRBV6-2 or TRBV6-3 and TRBJ2-1; tentatively, D is TRBD1 (5 bases). This CDR3 is 15 amino acids long. V gave up 6 bases and J gave up 0 bases, with 12 bases separating them. Germline V CDR1 and CDR2: MNHEY, SVGEGT. The CDR3 loop is CASSRADISYNEQFF. The CDR3 region has the DNA TGTGCCAGCAGCAGGGCGGACATCTCCTACAATGAGCAGTTCTTC.

This clonotype occurred a few times. This chain joins TRBV27 and TRBJ2-5; 7 bases map to TRBD2. Germline trimming cut 6 bases from V and 2 bases from J; bases unmatched to any gene: 15. The CDR3 is 17 residues long. Germline assignment: CDR1 MNHEY and CDR2 SMNVEV (reference sequence). CDR3 nucleotide sequence: TGTGCCAGCAGCCCACGGAGGCTAGCGGTAAATCAAGAGACCCAGTACTTC. It encodes CASSPRRLAVNQETQYF.

This chain links TRBV27 with TRBJ2-3; 9 nucleotides match TRBD1. The junction had 9 bases not matched to a gene; V was cut back by 6 bases and J by 5 bases. Germline CDR1 is MNHEY and CDR2 is SMNVEV (reference sequence). CDR3 length: 15 residues. CDR3 in DNA: TGTGCCAGCAGCGCCGGGACAGGGCCCGAAGATACGCAGTATTTT. Its protein is CASSAGTGPEDTQYF.

This clonotype was counted a few times. This chain connects TRBV30 to TRBJ2-3; D gene ambiguous. The CDR3 extends over 11 amino acids. CDR1 and CDR2 from the germline V gene are GTSNPN and SVGIG (reference sequence). V was cut by 5 bases and J by 5 bases, with 8 bases left in between. CDR3 loop: CAWSYVDTQYF. CDR3 in DNA: TGTGCCTGGTCGTATGTAGATACGCAGTATTTT.

This clonotype was observed a handful of times. This chain uses TRBV7-2 with TRBJ1-1, with D tentatively TRBD1 (5 bases). V lost 5 bases and J lost 2, with 12 bases in between. The CDR3 is 14 amino acids. CDR1 SGHTA and CDR2 FQGNSA come from the germline V gene. CDR3 residues: CASSGGPGNTEAFF. The DNA for the CDR3 is TGTGCCAGCAGCGGGGGACCTGGAAACACTGAAGCTTTCTTT. The full variable domain, completed using reference TRBV7-2 and TRBJ1-1, is GAGVSQSPSNKVTEKGKDVELRCDPISGHTALYWYRQSLGQGLEFLIYFQGNSAPDKSGLPSDRFSAERTGGSVSTLTIQRTQQEDSAVYLCASSGGPGNTEAFFGQGTRLTVV.

Concerning this clonotype: It may be a read error: a sequence one base away is much more abundant. This chain joins TRBV7-2 and TRBJ2-3; a possible D gene is TRBD1 (6 bases). Germline CDR1 and CDR2: SGHTA and FQGNSA. The CDR3 has 13 residues. Written as DNA, the CDR3 is TGTGCCAGCAGCTTCCGGGACACCGATATGCAGTATTTT. It is translated as CASSFRDTDMQYF.

A few counts support this clonotype. This rearrangement joins TRBV20-1 to TRBJ2-5, with TRBD2 identical over 7 bases. The V gene's germline CDR1 is DFQATT and CDR2 SNEGSKA (reference sequence). There are 17 residues in the CDR3. V shed 5 bases, J shed 5 bases, and the junction held 20 bases outside the gene matches. Written as DNA, the CDR3 is TGCAGTGCTCAAACGGCGGGGGTTCTAGGTGGCTTGGAGACCCAGTACTTC. It codes for CSAQTAGVLGGLETQYF.

This clonotype appeared a few times. The V call is TRBV20-1, the J call TRBJ2-7; 8 bases are a match to TRBD2. The germline V gene encodes CDR1 DFQATT and CDR2 SNEGSKA (reference sequence). This CDR3 is built from 15 residues. V lost 5 bases, J lost 5 bases, and 14 bases stayed unmatched. The CDR3 loop is CSAPPPGLDYNEQYF. The CDR3 DNA sequence: TGCAGTGCTCCCCCGCCGGGACTAGATTATAACGAGCAGTACTTC.

This clonotype was found a few times. V is TRBV15 and J is TRBJ2-2; 7 positions agree with TRBD2. The CDR3 totals 15 residues. With V trimmed by 8 bases and J by 5 bases, 11 bases remained unmatched. The germline V gene encodes CDR1 LNHNV and CDR2 YYDKDF (reference sequence). Written as DNA, the CDR3 is TGTGCCACCGGCCCCGAGCTAGCGGTTACCGGGGAGCTGTTTTTT. Its translation: CATGPELAVTGELFF. The whole variable domain, remainder taken from reference TRBV15 and TRBJ2-2, is DAMVIQNPRYQVTQFGKPVTLSCSQTLNHNVMYWYQQKSSQAPKLLFHYYDKDFNNEADTPDNFQSRRPNTSFCFLDIRSPGLGDTAMYLCATGPELAVTGELFFGEGSRLTVL.

The chain employs TRBV5-1 and TRBJ2-7; D unresolved. V lost 4 bases and J 1 base, leaving 9 bases between the germline ends. This CDR3 comprises 13 residues. The germline CDR1 and CDR2 sequences are SGHRS and YFSETQ. The CDR3: CASSDQTSYEQYF. In DNA form, the CDR3 reads TGCGCCAGCAGCGACCAAACGTCCTACGAGCAGTACTTC.

In this sample, this clonotype turned up a few times. The V and J genes are TRBV24-1 and TRBJ2-5; 11 bases match TRBD1. CDR3 length equals 13 residues. Germline-derived CDR1 and CDR2 are KGHDR and SFDVKD. V shed 9 bases, J shed 2 bases, and the junction held 1 base outside the gene matches. The CDR3 here is CATGTGGQETQYF. CDR3 DNA: TGTGCCACCGGGACAGGGGGGCAAGAGACCCAGTACTTC.

The chain uses TRBV25-1 and TRBJ1-1; no clear D gene. The CDR3 totals 14 residues. Looked up from germline, CDR1 is MGHDK and CDR2 is SYGVNS. V gave up 3 bases and J gave up 7 bases, with 15 bases separating them. The CDR3 region has the DNA TGTGCCAGCAGTGACCTAAGGGAACGGGGTGAAGCTTTCTTT. This encodes CASSDLRERGEAFF. Full variable domain (remainder filled in from reference TRBV25-1 and TRBJ1-1): EADIYQTPRYLVIGTGKKITLECSQTMGHDKMYWYQQDPGMELHLIHYSYGVNSTEKGDLSSESTVSRIRTEHFPLTLESARPSHTSQYLCASSDLRERGEAFFGQGTRLTVV.

Only a few counts were recorded for this clonotype. This sequence joins TRBV9 and TRBJ2-3; possibly TRBD1 for D (5 bases). CDR3 length: 17 amino acids. Germline V gene data show CDR1 as SGDLS and CDR2 as YYNGEE. With 3 bases removed from V and 0 bases from J, the gap between germline ends came to 17 bases. CDR3 DNA: TGTGCCAGCAGCGAAGGCCCTTGGGGCCCCAGCACAGATACGCAGTATTTT. Its protein is CASSEGPWGPSTDTQYF.

A note on this clonotype: Relative to the germline gene, one junction end is altered; a read error may explain this. The genes are TRBV7-9 and TRBJ2-1; TRBD2 matches at 7 bases. The germline gives CDR1 SEHNR, CDR2 FQNEAQ (reference sequence). The CDR3 is made up of 14 amino acids. The CDR3 loop reads CVSSWGGAYNEQFF. The CDR3 nucleotides are TGTGTCAGCAGCTGGGGGGGGGCCTACAATGAGCAGTTCTTC.

The rearrangement uses TRBV7-8 and TRBJ2-1, with D possibly TRBD2 on 6 matching bases. Trimming removed 5 bases at V and 4 bases at J, with 18 bases between. CDR1 and CDR2 from the germline V gene are SGHVS and FQNEAQ. The CDR3 totals 16 residues. CDR3 region: CASSPAPSVSYNEQFF. CDR3 in DNA: TGTGCCAGCAGCCCGGCCCCTAGCGTATCTTACAATGAGCAGTTCTTC. The full variable domain, rest sourced from reference TRBV7-8 and TRBJ2-1, is GAGVSQSPRYKVAKRGQDVALRCDPISGHVSLFWYQQALGQGPEFLTYFQNEAQLDKSGLPSDRFFAERPEGSVSTLKIQRTQQEDSAVYLCASSPAPSVSYNEQFFGPGTRLTVL.

The chain recombines TRBV24-1 with TRBJ2-7; a possible D gene is TRBD1 (5 bases). The germline CDR1 and CDR2 sequences are KGHDR and SFDVKD. The CDR3 spans 11 residues. V lost 3 bases and J 7 bases, leaving 6 bases between the germline ends. CDR3 DNA sequence: TGTGCCACCAGTGATAGGGGAGAGCAGTACTTC. The encoded protein is CATSDRGEQYF.

This clonotype was seen more than once but under ten times. The V and J genes are TRBV7-2 and TRBJ2-7; unclear D gene. Per the germline V gene, CDR1 is SGHTA and CDR2 is FQGNSA. The CDR3 consists of 15 residues. V lost 1 base and J 0 bases, leaving 10 bases between the germline ends. The CDR3: CASSLVGPYSYEQYF. The CDR3 region has the DNA TGTGCCAGCAGCTTAGTGGGCCCCTACTCCTACGAGCAGTACTTC.

This clonotype has only a few counts. The V call is TRBV20-1, the J call TRBJ2-7; TRBD2 matches 7 bases. The CDR3 is made up of 12 amino acids. Germline CDR1 and CDR2: DFQATT and SNEGSKA (reference sequence). V lost 4 bases, J lost 2 bases, and 2 bases stayed unmatched. The CDR3 loop reads CSATSGPYEQYF. CDR3 bases: TGCAGTGCTACTAGCGGTCCCTACGAGCAGTACTTC.

There are many counts of this clonotype. The genes are TRBV20-1 and TRBJ2-1; the match to TRBD2 covers 12 bases. Losses at the gene ends were 5 bases for V and 6 bases for J; bases not matched to a gene: 8. This CDR3 has 15 residues. CDR1 is DFQATT, CDR2 SNEGSKA, per germline (reference sequence). In DNA form, the CDR3 reads TGCAGTGCTCGAAAGTTGACTAGCGGGGGCAATGAGCAGTTCTTC. It translates to CSARKLTSGGNEQFF.